The rows below give T cell receptor beta chains drawn from one sample of a study of shared clonotypes between healthy human individuals. Here immunoSEQ multiplex PCR was the method, and the copy in TCRdb shows in-frame clones only, minus some. The sample holds 550,000 to 700,000 clones, roughly 73% seen once. Material: memory CD4+ T cells sorted from blood. Every receptor here comes from a woman in her twenties or thirties in good health. Both conserved end residues are part of each CDR3.

v_gene	j_gene	CDR3aa
TRBV7-9	TRBJ1-2	CASSFGHVAYGYTF
TRBV6-6	TRBJ2-7	CASSYSGSTYEQYF
TRBV9	TRBJ2-7	CASSASGTPSYEQYF
TRBV18	TRBJ1-3	CASSPDTSSGNTIYF
TRBV19	TRBJ2-1	CAFNTWTSESSYNEQFF
TRBV6-1	TRBJ2-7	CASTAGLLSYEQYF
TRBV5-6	TRBJ2-1	CASSHRLQGKQYNEQFF
TRBV10-3	TRBJ2-5	CAISATGTLQETQYF
TRBV18	TRBJ1-2	CASSPRDRDGYTF
TRBV5-1	TRBJ1-1	CASSSGQAGTEAFF
TRBV30	TRBJ2-5	CAWRSDFAYQETQYF
TRBV28	TRBJ2-3	CASSLFMGASTDTQYF
TRBV28	TRBJ1-2	CASSSPGGPGRRDYGYTF
TRBV28	TRBJ1-2	CASSFSPQGAYGYTF
TRBV7-9	TRBJ2-7	CASSSLGLVGEQYF
TRBV5-1	TRBJ2-3	CASSLLPAGGRDTQYF
TRBV10-3	TRBJ2-1	CAIRGDGVNEQFF
TRBV7-2	TRBJ1-2	CASSFLLGDQGYTF
TRBV29-1	TRBJ2-6	CSVVSSGANVLTF
TRBV11-3	TRBJ1-1	CASSLGDTEAFF
TRBV30	TRBJ1-5	CAWSPGGRWGNQPQHF
TRBV27	TRBJ2-2	CASSPRRAAGELFF
TRBV29-1	TRBJ2-5	CSGGQGEETQYF
TRBV4-2	TRBJ1-1	CASSQFVFAGNTEAFF
TRBV5-8	TRBJ2-2	CASSPGQGTGELFF
TRBV28	TRBJ2-3	CACKPSTDTQYF
TRBV9	TRBJ2-7	CASSVDASGRGAYEQYF
TRBV6-6	TRBJ1-5	CASSYTQGWNQPQHF
TRBV18	TRBJ2-7	CASSPNGLADYAEQYF
TRBV4-1	TRBJ2-7	CASSHPGRVYEQYF
TRBV7-7	TRBJ2-5	CASNAGAEEETQYF
TRBV18	TRBJ2-7	CASSPGTEAYEQYF
TRBV14	TRBJ2-1	CASSQSGTSGNSGVCNEQFF
TRBV16	TRBJ1-5	CASSQRQGAISQPQHF
TRBV19	TRBJ2-5	CASSTKREGRETQYF
TRBV11-2	TRBJ2-1	CASSLLRAGVNEQFF
TRBV2	TRBJ2-3	CASSWGQSTDTQYF
TRBV7-8	TRBJ1-3	CASSPDRAFSGNTIYF
TRBV5-1	TRBJ2-3	CASSLVTSGRTRTDTQYF
TRBV5-6	TRBJ2-5	CASSLIGLGETQYF
TRBV27	TRBJ2-1	CASSLWQGAADEQFF
TRBV6-5	TRBJ2-1	CASSSLAGGGNEQFF
TRBV4-1	TRBJ1-2	CASSQMLPGQGARGYTF
TRBV11-3	TRBJ2-2	CASSPPVGGNTGELFF